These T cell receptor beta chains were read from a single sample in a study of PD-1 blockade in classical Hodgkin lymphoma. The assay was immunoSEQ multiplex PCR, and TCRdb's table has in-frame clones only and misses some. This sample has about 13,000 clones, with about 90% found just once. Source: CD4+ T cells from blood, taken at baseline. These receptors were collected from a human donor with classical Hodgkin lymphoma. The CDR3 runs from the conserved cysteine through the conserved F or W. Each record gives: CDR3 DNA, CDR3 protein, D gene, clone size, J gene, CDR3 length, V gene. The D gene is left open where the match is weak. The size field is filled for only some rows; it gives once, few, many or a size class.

cdr3_nt: TGTGCCAGCAGTTTACGTCAGGGCTACGAGCAGTACTTC; cdr3_aa: CASSLRQGYEQYF; d_call: .; clone_size: .; j_call: TRBJ2-7; cdr3_length: 13; v_call: TRBV27
cdr3_nt: TGTGCCAGCAGGAGCCCTAGGGGCTACAATGAGCAGTTCTTC; cdr3_aa: CASRSPRGYNEQFF; d_call: .; clone_size: .; j_call: TRBJ2-1; cdr3_length: 14; v_call: TRBV28
cdr3_nt: TGTGCCATCAGTAATCCAGGGGGGTTCATCACAGATACGCAGTATTTT; cdr3_aa: CAISNPGGFITDTQYF; d_call: .; clone_size: .; j_call: TRBJ2-3; cdr3_length: 16; v_call: TRBV10-3
cdr3_nt: TGTGCCAGCAATAGGGGGCTATCTGGAAACACCATATATTTT; cdr3_aa: CASNRGLSGNTIYF; d_call: TRBD1; clone_size: few; j_call: TRBJ1-3; cdr3_length: 14; v_call: TRBV9
cdr3_nt: TGTGCCAGTAGTACGTCGGGACAGGGGTACGAGCAGTACTTC; cdr3_aa: CASSTSGQGYEQYF; d_call: TRBD1; clone_size: once; j_call: TRBJ2-7; cdr3_length: 14; v_call: TRBV19
cdr3_nt: TGTGCCAGCAGCTCCGGACAGGGAGGGCCTGAAGCTTTCTTT; cdr3_aa: CASSSGQGGPEAFF; d_call: TRBD1; clone_size: .; j_call: TRBJ1-1; cdr3_length: 14; v_call: TRBV5-6
cdr3_nt: TGCGCCAGCAGCTTGGCCGGGGGATCGATCAGAGGCGAGCAGTACTTC; cdr3_aa: CASSLAGGSIRGEQYF; d_call: .; clone_size: once; j_call: TRBJ2-7; cdr3_length: 16; v_call: TRBV5-1
cdr3_nt: TGTGCCAGCAGCCCCCAAGGGGGCCTTGGCTACGAGCAGTACTTC; cdr3_aa: CASSPQGGLGYEQYF; d_call: TRBD1; clone_size: .; j_call: TRBJ2-7; cdr3_length: 15; v_call: TRBV6-4
cdr3_nt: TGTGTCAGAAGCTTAGTGGGTCAGCCCCAGCATTTT; cdr3_aa: CVRSLVGQPQHF; d_call: .; clone_size: .; j_call: TRBJ1-5; cdr3_length: 12; v_call: TRBV7-5
cdr3_nt: TGCAGCGTTGGGACAGGGCCGCTTTATGGCTACACCTTC; cdr3_aa: CSVGTGPLYGYTF; d_call: TRBD1; clone_size: .; j_call: TRBJ1-2; cdr3_length: 13; v_call: TRBV29-1
cdr3_nt: TGTGCCAGCACTCAGGACTTTAATCAGCCCCAGCATTTT; cdr3_aa: CASTQDFNQPQHF; d_call: .; clone_size: .; j_call: TRBJ1-5; cdr3_length: 13; v_call: TRBV28
cdr3_nt: TGTGCCAGCGGGGGGGGACTCGCGAACACCGGGGAGCTGTTTTTT; cdr3_aa: CASGGGLANTGELFF; d_call: TRBD2; clone_size: .; j_call: TRBJ2-2; cdr3_length: 15; v_call: TRBV6-1
cdr3_nt: TGTGCCAGCAGTTTATCCGTCGGACAGAGCCTTTACAATGAGCAGTTCTTC; cdr3_aa: CASSLSVGQSLYNEQFF; d_call: .; clone_size: .; j_call: TRBJ2-1; cdr3_length: 17; v_call: TRBV27
cdr3_nt: TGTGCCAGCAGCCAGGCCGGGGGACGAAACACCATATATTTT; cdr3_aa: CASSQAGGRNTIYF; d_call: .; clone_size: .; j_call: TRBJ1-3; cdr3_length: 14; v_call: TRBV14
cdr3_nt: TGTGCCAGCAGTGAAGTCAGGGGCAGGGAGACCCAGTACTTC; cdr3_aa: CASSEVRGRETQYF; d_call: .; clone_size: .; j_call: TRBJ2-5; cdr3_length: 14; v_call: TRBV2
cdr3_nt: TGTGCCAGCAGTCAAATCGCAGGGGCATCTGGAAACACCATATATTTT; cdr3_aa: CASSQIAGASGNTIYF; d_call: .; clone_size: .; j_call: TRBJ1-3; cdr3_length: 16; v_call: TRBV27
cdr3_nt: TGCGCCAGCAGTGAGACCGACACTGAAGCTTTCTTT; cdr3_aa: CASSETDTEAFF; d_call: .; clone_size: .; j_call: TRBJ1-1; cdr3_length: 12; v_call: TRBV10-1
cdr3_nt: TGCGCCAGCAGCTTAGACCTGTACAATGAGCAGTTCTTC; cdr3_aa: CASSLDLYNEQFF; d_call: .; clone_size: .; j_call: TRBJ2-1; cdr3_length: 13; v_call: TRBV5-1
cdr3_nt: TGTGCCAGCAGCTTATACTACGGGACTAGCGGGAGTCGGGAGACCCAGTACTTC; cdr3_aa: CASSLYYGTSGSRETQYF; d_call: TRBD2; clone_size: .; j_call: TRBJ2-5; cdr3_length: 18; v_call: TRBV7-2
cdr3_nt: TGTGCCAGCAGCCAGGGGGTGGGGACTGAAGCTTTCTTT; cdr3_aa: CASSQGVGTEAFF; d_call: TRBD1; clone_size: few; j_call: TRBJ1-1; cdr3_length: 13; v_call: TRBV9
cdr3_nt: TGTGCCAGCAGCTTAGGGACTAGCGGTAAACGCACAGATACGCAGTATTTT; cdr3_aa: CASSLGTSGKRTDTQYF; d_call: TRBD2; clone_size: .; j_call: TRBJ2-3; cdr3_length: 17; v_call: TRBV7-2
cdr3_nt: TGTGCCAGCAGCTTACTCGCTAGCGGGAACGAGCAGTTCTTC; cdr3_aa: CASSLLASGNEQFF; d_call: TRBD2; clone_size: .; j_call: TRBJ2-1; cdr3_length: 14; v_call: TRBV7-8
cdr3_nt: TGTGCCACCAGCAAGACCGGACGCGCCACTGAAGCTTTCTTT; cdr3_aa: CATSKTGRATEAFF; d_call: .; clone_size: few; j_call: TRBJ1-1; cdr3_length: 14; v_call: TRBV15
cdr3_nt: TGTGCCAGTAGCCAGACAGGGAGGGAGACCCAGTACTTC; cdr3_aa: CASSQTGRETQYF; d_call: .; clone_size: .; j_call: TRBJ2-5; cdr3_length: 13; v_call: TRBV19
cdr3_nt: TGTGCCATCGGACTAGCGGACACAGATACGCAGTATTTT; cdr3_aa: CAIGLADTDTQYF; d_call: TRBD2; clone_size: .; j_call: TRBJ2-3; cdr3_length: 13; v_call: TRBV6-6
cdr3_nt: TGTGCCAGCAGCTCAGCGGGAGCTCCCTACAATGAGCAGTTCTTC; cdr3_aa: CASSSAGAPYNEQFF; d_call: TRBD2; clone_size: .; j_call: TRBJ2-1; cdr3_length: 15; v_call: TRBV7-2
cdr3_nt: TGTGCCAGCATCCGGGCCCCCCAAGGGCGGGATACGCAGTATTTT; cdr3_aa: CASIRAPQGRDTQYF; d_call: .; clone_size: .; j_call: TRBJ2-3; cdr3_length: 15; v_call: TRBV21-1
cdr3_nt: TGTGCCAGCAGCTTTTGGGGGGGGTACCAAGAGACCCAGTACTTC; cdr3_aa: CASSFWGGYQETQYF; d_call: TRBD2; clone_size: .; j_call: TRBJ2-5; cdr3_length: 15; v_call: TRBV5-4
cdr3_nt: TGTGCCAGCACCCTTCGAGAGACCCAGTACTTC; cdr3_aa: CASTLRETQYF; d_call: .; clone_size: .; j_call: TRBJ2-5; cdr3_length: 11; v_call: TRBV21-1
cdr3_nt: TGTGCCAGCTCACCAGTACAGGGGATTGAAAAACTGTTTTTT; cdr3_aa: CASSPVQGIEKLFF; d_call: TRBD1; clone_size: .; j_call: TRBJ1-4; cdr3_length: 14; v_call: TRBV18
cdr3_nt: TGCGCCAGCAGCTTGGCGCAGGGCTGGGGGTCGGAGCAGTTCTTC; cdr3_aa: CASSLAQGWGSEQFF; d_call: .; clone_size: .; j_call: TRBJ2-1; cdr3_length: 15; v_call: TRBV5-1
cdr3_nt: TGTGCCAGCAGCCCACCATGGGGGAAAGAGACCCAGTACTTC; cdr3_aa: CASSPPWGKETQYF; d_call: .; clone_size: once; j_call: TRBJ2-5; cdr3_length: 14; v_call: TRBV11-2
cdr3_nt: TGCGCCAGCAGCCAAGATCGGTGGACCTCTGGAAACACCATATATTTT; cdr3_aa: CASSQDRWTSGNTIYF; d_call: .; clone_size: .; j_call: TRBJ1-3; cdr3_length: 16; v_call: TRBV4-1
cdr3_nt: TGCGCCAGCAGCCAAAGGGGCGGCGGAACAGGGTTTCGCTCCTATAATTCACCCCTCCACTTT; cdr3_aa: CASSQRGGGTGFRSYNSPLHF; d_call: .; clone_size: .; j_call: TRBJ1-6; cdr3_length: 21; v_call: TRBV4-1
cdr3_nt: TGTGCCAGCAGCCCCACACAGGGGTCTCCGAACACAGATACGCAGTATTTT; cdr3_aa: CASSPTQGSPNTDTQYF; d_call: TRBD1; clone_size: .; j_call: TRBJ2-3; cdr3_length: 17; v_call: TRBV7-3
cdr3_nt: TGTGCCAGCCGGACCGGCGGGGAGCAGTACTTC; cdr3_aa: CASRTGGEQYF; d_call: .; clone_size: .; j_call: TRBJ2-7; cdr3_length: 11; v_call: TRBV6-5
cdr3_nt: TGTGCCAGCGCCGTGGCTAGCGGTGGGTTGGAGACCCAGTACTTC; cdr3_aa: CASAVASGGLETQYF; d_call: TRBD2; clone_size: once; j_call: TRBJ2-5; cdr3_length: 15; v_call: TRBV6-1
cdr3_nt: TGTGCCAGCAGCTTGGGGAGGTTGAGCACAGATACGCAGTATTTT; cdr3_aa: CASSLGRLSTDTQYF; d_call: .; clone_size: .; j_call: TRBJ2-3; cdr3_length: 15; v_call: TRBV11-3
cdr3_nt: TGTGCCAGCAGCATATTTACAGGGGACAATGAGCAGTTCTTC; cdr3_aa: CASSIFTGDNEQFF; d_call: TRBD1; clone_size: .; j_call: TRBJ2-1; cdr3_length: 14; v_call: TRBV6-1
cdr3_nt: TGCGCCAGCAGCCAAGATACCCCAAGGTGGGAGGCCCCCTACGAGCAGTACTTC; cdr3_aa: CASSQDTPRWEAPYEQYF; d_call: .; clone_size: .; j_call: TRBJ2-7; cdr3_length: 18; v_call: TRBV4-1
cdr3_nt: TGTGCCAGCAGCGTAGGGGTCAGAGAGACCCAGTACTTC; cdr3_aa: CASSVGVRETQYF; d_call: .; clone_size: .; j_call: TRBJ2-5; cdr3_length: 13; v_call: TRBV9
cdr3_nt: TGTGCCAGCAGTAATATACCCAGGGTCAGGAATCAGCCCCAGCATTTT; cdr3_aa: CASSNIPRVRNQPQHF; d_call: .; clone_size: .; j_call: TRBJ1-5; cdr3_length: 16; v_call: TRBV2
cdr3_nt: TGTGCCAGCAGCTCCTTACTAGGGACAAATGAGCAGTTCTTC; cdr3_aa: CASSSLLGTNEQFF; d_call: .; clone_size: .; j_call: TRBJ2-1; cdr3_length: 14; v_call: TRBV5-6
cdr3_nt: TGTGCCAGCTCACCTAACGGACTAGGAGGCTACGAGCAGTACTTC; cdr3_aa: CASSPNGLGGYEQYF; d_call: TRBD2; clone_size: .; j_call: TRBJ2-7; cdr3_length: 15; v_call: TRBV18
cdr3_nt: TGTGCCAGCAGCCAAGAGACGGGAGGGATAGGCAATGAGCAGTTCTTC; cdr3_aa: CASSQETGGIGNEQFF; d_call: TRBD2; clone_size: .; j_call: TRBJ2-1; cdr3_length: 16; v_call: TRBV4-2
cdr3_nt: TGTGCCAGCAGCCAAGATCACAATGGCTACGAGCAGTACTTC; cdr3_aa: CASSQDHNGYEQYF; d_call: .; clone_size: once; j_call: TRBJ2-7; cdr3_length: 14; v_call: TRBV4-2
cdr3_nt: TGCGCCAGCTCACCCACTAGCGGGAGCGGATTAGATACGCAGTATTTT; cdr3_aa: CASSPTSGSGLDTQYF; d_call: TRBD2; clone_size: .; j_call: TRBJ2-3; cdr3_length: 16; v_call: TRBV18
cdr3_nt: TGTGCCAGCAGTGCCGGCGGGAGTCCAATTCTTCCAAACAATGAGCAGTTCTTC; cdr3_aa: CASSAGGSPILPNNEQFF; d_call: TRBD2; clone_size: .; j_call: TRBJ2-1; cdr3_length: 18; v_call: TRBV6-4
cdr3_nt: TGCGCCAGCAGTAGGGGACAGGGCTACAATGAGCAGTTCTTC; cdr3_aa: CASSRGQGYNEQFF; d_call: TRBD1; clone_size: .; j_call: TRBJ2-1; cdr3_length: 14; v_call: TRBV10-2
cdr3_nt: TGTGCCAGCAGCTTACAGGCGGGGAACACTGAAGCTTTCTTT; cdr3_aa: CASSLQAGNTEAFF; d_call: .; clone_size: .; j_call: TRBJ1-1; cdr3_length: 14; v_call: TRBV7-9
cdr3_nt: TGTGCCATCAGTGCTTCGCCTGAAAATCAGCCCCAGCATTTT; cdr3_aa: CAISASPENQPQHF; d_call: .; clone_size: .; j_call: TRBJ1-5; cdr3_length: 14; v_call: TRBV10-3
cdr3_nt: TGTGCCAGCAGTTTTGGTCCTCCGGGATCTGTGGATAATTCACCCCTCCACTTT; cdr3_aa: CASSFGPPGSVDNSPLHF; d_call: .; clone_size: few; j_call: TRBJ1-6; cdr3_length: 18; v_call: TRBV27
cdr3_nt: TGTGCCAGCAGCTTAAGCGGGGGGTTCTACAATGAGCAGTTCTTC; cdr3_aa: CASSLSGGFYNEQFF; d_call: TRBD2; clone_size: .; j_call: TRBJ2-1; cdr3_length: 15; v_call: TRBV5-4
cdr3_nt: TGTGCCACCAGCAGAGGGGACAGGGCGCTAAAACTGTTTTTT; cdr3_aa: CATSRGDRALKLFF; d_call: TRBD1; clone_size: .; j_call: TRBJ1-4; cdr3_length: 14; v_call: TRBV15
cdr3_nt: TGTGCCAGCAGCTTATTAGACAGAAGATTTGAGCTGTTTTTT; cdr3_aa: CASSLLDRRFELFF; d_call: .; clone_size: .; j_call: TRBJ2-2; cdr3_length: 14; v_call: TRBV11-2
cdr3_nt: TGTGCCAGCAGGGTCTTCCATAATGAGCAGTTCTTC; cdr3_aa: CASRVFHNEQFF; d_call: .; clone_size: .; j_call: TRBJ2-1; cdr3_length: 12; v_call: TRBV2
cdr3_nt: TGTGCCATCAGTGGGGGATTTAATAGGGGGCAAAGCTCCTACAATGAGCAGTTCTTC; cdr3_aa: CAISGGFNRGQSSYNEQFF; d_call: TRBD1; clone_size: .; j_call: TRBJ2-1; cdr3_length: 19; v_call: TRBV10-3
cdr3_nt: TGTGCCAGCATAGGACTAACCTACGAGCAGTACTTC; cdr3_aa: CASIGLTYEQYF; d_call: .; clone_size: .; j_call: TRBJ2-7; cdr3_length: 12; v_call: TRBV6-1
cdr3_nt: TGTGCCAGCACCCGAAAGTTGGATACGCAGTATTTT; cdr3_aa: CASTRKLDTQYF; d_call: .; clone_size: .; j_call: TRBJ2-3; cdr3_length: 12; v_call: TRBV28
cdr3_nt: TGTGCCAGCTCACCCGGGGCTCAAGAGACCCAGTACTTC; cdr3_aa: CASSPGAQETQYF; d_call: .; clone_size: .; j_call: TRBJ2-5; cdr3_length: 13; v_call: TRBV18